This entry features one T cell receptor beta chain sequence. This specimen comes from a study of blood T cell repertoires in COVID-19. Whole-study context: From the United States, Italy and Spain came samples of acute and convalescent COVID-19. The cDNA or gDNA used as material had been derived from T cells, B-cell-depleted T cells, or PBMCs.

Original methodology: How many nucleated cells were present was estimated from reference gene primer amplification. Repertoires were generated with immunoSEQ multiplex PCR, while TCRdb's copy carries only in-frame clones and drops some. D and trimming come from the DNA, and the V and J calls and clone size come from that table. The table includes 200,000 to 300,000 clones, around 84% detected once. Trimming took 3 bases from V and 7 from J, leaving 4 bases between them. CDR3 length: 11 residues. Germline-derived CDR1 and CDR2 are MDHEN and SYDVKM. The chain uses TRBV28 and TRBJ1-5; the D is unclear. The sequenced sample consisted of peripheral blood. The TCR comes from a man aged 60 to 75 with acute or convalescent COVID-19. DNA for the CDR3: TGTGCCAGCAGTTTGAGACAGCCCCAGCATTTT. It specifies CASSLRQPQHF.